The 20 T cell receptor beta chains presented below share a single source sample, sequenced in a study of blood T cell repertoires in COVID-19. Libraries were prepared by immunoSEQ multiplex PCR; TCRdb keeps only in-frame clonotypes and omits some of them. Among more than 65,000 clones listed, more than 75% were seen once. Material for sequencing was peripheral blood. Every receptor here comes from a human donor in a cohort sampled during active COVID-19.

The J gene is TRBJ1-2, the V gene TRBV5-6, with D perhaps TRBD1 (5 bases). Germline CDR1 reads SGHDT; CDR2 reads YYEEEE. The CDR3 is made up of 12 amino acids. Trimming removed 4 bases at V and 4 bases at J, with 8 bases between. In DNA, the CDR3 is TGTGCCAGCAGCCAGGGATTCTATGGCTACACCTTC. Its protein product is CASSQGFYGYTF.

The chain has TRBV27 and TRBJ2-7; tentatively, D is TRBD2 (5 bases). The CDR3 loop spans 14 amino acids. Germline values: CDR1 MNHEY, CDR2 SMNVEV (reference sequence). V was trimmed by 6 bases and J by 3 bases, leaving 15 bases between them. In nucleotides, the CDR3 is TGTGCCAGCAGGCCTGGTTGGGCGGGCTACGAGCAGTACTTC. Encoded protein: CASRPGWAGYEQYF.

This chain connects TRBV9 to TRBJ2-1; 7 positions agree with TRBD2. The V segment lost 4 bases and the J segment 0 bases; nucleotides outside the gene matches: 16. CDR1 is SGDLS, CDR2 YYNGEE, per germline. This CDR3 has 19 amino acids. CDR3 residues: CASSITGTIGSSSYNEQFF. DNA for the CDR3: TGTGCCAGCAGCATCACCGGGACTATCGGATCGAGCTCCTACAATGAGCAGTTCTTC.

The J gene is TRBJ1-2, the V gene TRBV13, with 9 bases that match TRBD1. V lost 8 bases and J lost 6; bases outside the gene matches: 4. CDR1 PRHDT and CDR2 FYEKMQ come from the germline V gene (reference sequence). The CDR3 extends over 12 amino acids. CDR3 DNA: TGTGCCAGCTTACACAGGGGGCATGGCTACACCTTC. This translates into CASLHRGHGYTF. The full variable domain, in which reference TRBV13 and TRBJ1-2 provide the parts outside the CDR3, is AAGVIQSPRHLIKEKRETATLKCYPIPRHDTVYWYQQGPGQDPQFLISFYEKMQSDKGSIPDRFSAQQFSDYHSELNMSSLELGDSALYFCASLHRGHGYTFGSGTRLTVV.

Here the CDR3 reads CTIEIRDLGAF. The CDR3 nucleotides read TGCACCATCGAGATTAGGGACTTAGGAGCCTTT. The chain carries TRBV1 and TRBJ1-6. TRBV1 is deemed a pseudogene. The CDR3 extends over 11 amino acids.

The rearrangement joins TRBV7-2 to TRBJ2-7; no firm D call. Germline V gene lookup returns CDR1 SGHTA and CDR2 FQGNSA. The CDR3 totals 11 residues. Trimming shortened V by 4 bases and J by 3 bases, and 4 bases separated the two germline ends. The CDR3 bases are TGTGCCAGCAGCTCACACTACGAGCAGTACTTC. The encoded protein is CASSSHYEQYF. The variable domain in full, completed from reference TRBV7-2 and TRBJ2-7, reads GAGVSQSPSNKVTEKGKDVELRCDPISGHTALYWYRQSLGQGLEFLIYFQGNSAPDKSGLPSDRFSAERTGGSVSTLTIQRTQQEDSAVYLCASSSHYEQYFGPGTRLTVT.

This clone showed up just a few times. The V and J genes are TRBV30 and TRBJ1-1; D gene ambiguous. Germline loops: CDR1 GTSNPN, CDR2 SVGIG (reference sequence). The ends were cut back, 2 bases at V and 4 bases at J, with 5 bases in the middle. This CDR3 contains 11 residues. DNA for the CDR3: TGTGCCTGGAGTATCGGCACTGAAGCTTTCTTT. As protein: CAWSIGTEAFF.

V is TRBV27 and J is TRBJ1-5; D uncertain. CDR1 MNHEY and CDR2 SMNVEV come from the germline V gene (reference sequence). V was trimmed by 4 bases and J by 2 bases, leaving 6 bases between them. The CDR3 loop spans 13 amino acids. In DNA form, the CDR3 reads TGTGCCAGCAGTTATAGCGGCAATCAGCCCCAGCATTTT. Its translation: CASSYSGNQPQHF.

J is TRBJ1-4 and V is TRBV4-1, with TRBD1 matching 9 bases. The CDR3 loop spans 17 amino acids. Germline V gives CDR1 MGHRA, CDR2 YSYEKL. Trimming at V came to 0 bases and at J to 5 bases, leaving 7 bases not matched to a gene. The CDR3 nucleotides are TGCGCCAGCAGCCAAGATAGAAACGACAGGGGGAATGAAAAACTGTTTTTT. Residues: CASSQDRNDRGNEKLFF.

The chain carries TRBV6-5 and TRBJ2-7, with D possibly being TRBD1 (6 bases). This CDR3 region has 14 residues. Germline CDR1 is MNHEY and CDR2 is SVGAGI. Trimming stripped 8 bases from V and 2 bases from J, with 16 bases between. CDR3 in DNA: TGTGCCAGCGCTGACGACAGGTCGGCCTACGAGCAGTACTTC. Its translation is CASADDRSAYEQYF.

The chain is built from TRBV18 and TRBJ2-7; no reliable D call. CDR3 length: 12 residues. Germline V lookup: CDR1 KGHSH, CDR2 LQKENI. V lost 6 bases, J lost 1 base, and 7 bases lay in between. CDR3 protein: CASSQASYEQYF. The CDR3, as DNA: TGTGCCAGCTCCCAGGCTTCCTACGAGCAGTACTTC.

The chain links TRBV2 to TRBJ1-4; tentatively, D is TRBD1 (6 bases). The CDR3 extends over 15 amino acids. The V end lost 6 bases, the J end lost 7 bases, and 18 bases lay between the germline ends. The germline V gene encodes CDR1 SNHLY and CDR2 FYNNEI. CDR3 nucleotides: TGTGCCAGCAGCGTGACAGGAGCCCAGTCTGAAAAACTGTTTTTT. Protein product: CASSVTGAQSEKLFF. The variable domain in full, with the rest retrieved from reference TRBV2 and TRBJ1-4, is EPEVTQTPSHQVTQMGQEVILRCVPISNHLYFYWYRQILGQKVEFLVSFYNNEISEKSEIFDDQFSVERPDGSNFTLKIRSTKLEDSAMYFCASSVTGAQSEKLFFGSGTQLSVL.

CDR3: CATSTANTGELFF. In nucleotides, the CDR3 is TGTGCCACTTCGACAGCCAACACCGGGGAGCTGTTTTTT. The chain joins TRBV10-3 to TRBJ2-2, with a weak D call TRBD1 (5 bases). The germline CDR1 and CDR2 sequences are ENHRY and SYGVKD. CDR3 length equals 13 residues. Trimming took 10 bases from V and 2 from J, leaving 11 bases between them.

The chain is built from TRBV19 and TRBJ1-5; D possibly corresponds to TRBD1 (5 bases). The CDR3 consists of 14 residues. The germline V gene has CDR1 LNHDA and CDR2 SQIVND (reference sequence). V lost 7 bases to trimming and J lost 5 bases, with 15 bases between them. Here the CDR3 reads CASTTGGRDQPQHF. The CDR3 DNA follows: TGTGCCAGTACCACCGGGGGTAGGGATCAGCCCCAGCATTTT.

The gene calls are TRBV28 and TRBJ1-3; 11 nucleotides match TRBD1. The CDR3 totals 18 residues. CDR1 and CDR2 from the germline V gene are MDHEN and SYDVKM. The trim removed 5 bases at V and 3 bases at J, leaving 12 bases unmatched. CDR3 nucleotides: TGTGCCAGCAGTCCTCCCCTTCCGGGACAGGGGGTTGGAAACACCATATATTTT. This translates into CASSPPLPGQGVGNTIYF. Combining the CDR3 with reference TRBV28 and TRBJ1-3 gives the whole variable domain DVKVTQSSRYLVKRTGEKVFLECVQDMDHENMFWYRQDPGLGLRLIYFSYDVKMKEKGDIPEGYSVSREKKERFSLILESASTNQTSMYLCASSPPLPGQGVGNTIYFGEGSWLTVV.

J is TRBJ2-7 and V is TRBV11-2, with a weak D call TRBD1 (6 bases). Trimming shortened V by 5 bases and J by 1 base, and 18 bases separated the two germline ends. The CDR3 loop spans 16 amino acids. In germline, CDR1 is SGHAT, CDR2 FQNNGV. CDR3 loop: CASSPHREQGSYEQYF. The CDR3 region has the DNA TGTGCCAGCAGCCCCCATCGAGAACAGGGTTCCTACGAGCAGTACTTC. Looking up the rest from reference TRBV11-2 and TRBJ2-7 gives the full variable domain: EAGVAQSPRYKIIEKRQSVAFWCNPISGHATLYWYQQILGQGPKLLIQFQNNGVVDDSQLPKDRFSAERLKGVDSTLKIQPAKLEDSAVYLCASSPHREQGSYEQYFGPGTRLTVT.

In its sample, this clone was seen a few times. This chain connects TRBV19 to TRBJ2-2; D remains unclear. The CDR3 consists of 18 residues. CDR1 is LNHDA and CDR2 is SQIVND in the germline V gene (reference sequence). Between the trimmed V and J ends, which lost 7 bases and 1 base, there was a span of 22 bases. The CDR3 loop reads CASTKALLGVGNTGELFF. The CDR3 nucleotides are TGTGCCAGTACCAAAGCCCTCCTAGGCGTGGGGAACACCGGGGAGCTGTTTTTT.

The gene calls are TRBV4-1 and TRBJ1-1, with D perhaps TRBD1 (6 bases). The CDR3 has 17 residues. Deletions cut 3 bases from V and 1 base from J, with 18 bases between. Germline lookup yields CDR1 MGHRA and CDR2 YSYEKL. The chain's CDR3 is CASSQRTFRGSNTEAFF. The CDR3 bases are TGCGCCAGCAGCCAGAGAACGTTCAGGGGATCGAACACTGAAGCTTTCTTT.

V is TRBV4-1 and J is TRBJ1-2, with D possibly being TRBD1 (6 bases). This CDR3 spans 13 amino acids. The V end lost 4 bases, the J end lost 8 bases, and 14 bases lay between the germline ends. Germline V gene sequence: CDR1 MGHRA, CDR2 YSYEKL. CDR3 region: CASSREQGYGYTF. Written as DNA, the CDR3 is TGCGCCAGCAGCCGAGAACAGGGCTACGGCTACACCTTC.

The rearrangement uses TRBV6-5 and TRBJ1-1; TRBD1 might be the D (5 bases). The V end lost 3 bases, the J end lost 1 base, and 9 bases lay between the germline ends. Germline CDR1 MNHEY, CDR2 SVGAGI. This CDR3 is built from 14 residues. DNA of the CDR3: TGTGCCAGCAGTTATCGCCAGGGGAACACTGAAGCTTTCTTT. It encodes CASSYRQGNTEAFF.